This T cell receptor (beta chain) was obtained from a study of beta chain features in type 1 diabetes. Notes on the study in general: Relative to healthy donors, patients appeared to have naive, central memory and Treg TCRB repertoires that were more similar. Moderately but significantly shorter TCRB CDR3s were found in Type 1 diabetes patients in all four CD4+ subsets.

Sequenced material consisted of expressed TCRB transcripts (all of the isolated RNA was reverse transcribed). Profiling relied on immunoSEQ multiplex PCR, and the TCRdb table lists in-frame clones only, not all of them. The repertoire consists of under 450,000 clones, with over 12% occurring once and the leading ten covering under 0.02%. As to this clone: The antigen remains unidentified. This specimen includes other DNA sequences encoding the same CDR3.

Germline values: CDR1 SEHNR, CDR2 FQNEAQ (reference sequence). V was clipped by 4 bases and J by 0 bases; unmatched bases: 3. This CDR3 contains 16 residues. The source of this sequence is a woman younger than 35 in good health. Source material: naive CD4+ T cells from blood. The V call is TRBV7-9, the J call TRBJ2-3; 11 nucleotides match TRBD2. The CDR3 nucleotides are TGTGCCAGCAGCTCGGGACTAGCGGCTAGCACAGATACGCAGTATTTT. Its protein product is CASSSGLAASTDTQYF.